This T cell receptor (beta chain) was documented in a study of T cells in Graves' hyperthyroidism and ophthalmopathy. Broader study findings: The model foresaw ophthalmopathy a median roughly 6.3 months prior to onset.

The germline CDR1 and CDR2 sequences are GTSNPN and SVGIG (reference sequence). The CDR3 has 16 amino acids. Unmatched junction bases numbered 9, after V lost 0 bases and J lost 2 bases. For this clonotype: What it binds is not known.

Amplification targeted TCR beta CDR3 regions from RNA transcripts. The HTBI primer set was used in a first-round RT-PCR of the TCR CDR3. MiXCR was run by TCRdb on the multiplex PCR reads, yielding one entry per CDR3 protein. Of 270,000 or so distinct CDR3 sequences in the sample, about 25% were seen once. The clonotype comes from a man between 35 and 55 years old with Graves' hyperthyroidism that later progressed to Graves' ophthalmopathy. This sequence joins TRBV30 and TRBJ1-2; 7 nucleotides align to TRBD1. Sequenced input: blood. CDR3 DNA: TGTGCCTGGAGTGTAGGAGGCAGGGGGTTGAACTATGGCTACACCTTC. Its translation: CAWSVGGRGLNYGYTF.